This TCR beta chain stems from a study of blood T cell repertoires in COVID-19. Per the authors' pipeline: Reference gene primer amplification gave nucleated cell count estimates. The table came from immunoSEQ multiplex PCR; TCRdb's copy has only in-frame clones and leaves some out. The V and J calls and clone size come from that table; D and trimming were worked out from the DNA. The table records about 48,000 clones, around four fifths of them present only once. The CDR3 sequence is 12 residues long. Trimming took 4 bases from V and 5 from J, leaving 7 bases between them. CDR1 SGHNT and CDR2 YYREEE come from the germline V gene (reference sequence).

The V and J genes are TRBV5-4 and TRBJ2-1; TRBD1 might be the D (6 bases). The TCR originated in an older man with acute or convalescent COVID-19. The specimen sequenced was peripheral blood. The CDR3 protein is CASSRDNNEQFF. Here the CDR3 DNA reads TGTGCCAGCAGCCGGGACAACAATGAGCAGTTCTTC.